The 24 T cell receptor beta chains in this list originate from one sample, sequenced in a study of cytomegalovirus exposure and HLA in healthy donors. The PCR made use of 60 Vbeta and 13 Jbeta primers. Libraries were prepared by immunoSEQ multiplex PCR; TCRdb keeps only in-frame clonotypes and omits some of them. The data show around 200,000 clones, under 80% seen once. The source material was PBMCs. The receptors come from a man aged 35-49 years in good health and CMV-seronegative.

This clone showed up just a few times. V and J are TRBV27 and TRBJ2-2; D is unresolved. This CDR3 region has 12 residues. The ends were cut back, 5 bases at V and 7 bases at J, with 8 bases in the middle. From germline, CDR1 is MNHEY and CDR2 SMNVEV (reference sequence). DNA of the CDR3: TGTGCCAGCAGTAAGCTCAACGGGGAGCTGTTTTTT. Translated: CASSKLNGELFF.

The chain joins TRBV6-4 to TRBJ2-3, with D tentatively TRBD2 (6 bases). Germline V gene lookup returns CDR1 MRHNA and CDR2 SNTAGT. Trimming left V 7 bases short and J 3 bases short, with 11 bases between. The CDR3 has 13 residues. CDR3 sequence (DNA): TGTGCCAGCACCAGACTAGTTACAGATACGCAGTATTTT. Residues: CASTRLVTDTQYF.

The CDR3 region is CASSTSAGPQETQYF. For the CDR3, the DNA is TGTGCCAGTAGTACCTCTGCGGGTCCCCAAGAGACCCAGTACTTC. The chain is built from TRBV19 and TRBJ2-5; the D gene is possibly TRBD2 (5 bases). V was trimmed by 4 bases and J by 1 base, leaving 13 bases between them. Germline assignment: CDR1 LNHDA and CDR2 SQIVND (reference sequence). The CDR3 length is 15 residues.

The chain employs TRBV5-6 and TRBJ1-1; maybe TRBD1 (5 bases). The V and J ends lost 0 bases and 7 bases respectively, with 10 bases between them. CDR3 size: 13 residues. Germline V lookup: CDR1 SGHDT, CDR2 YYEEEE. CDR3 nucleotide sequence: TGTGCCAGCAGCTTGGCCTGGGGCGGTGAAGCTTTCTTT. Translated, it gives CASSLAWGGEAFF.

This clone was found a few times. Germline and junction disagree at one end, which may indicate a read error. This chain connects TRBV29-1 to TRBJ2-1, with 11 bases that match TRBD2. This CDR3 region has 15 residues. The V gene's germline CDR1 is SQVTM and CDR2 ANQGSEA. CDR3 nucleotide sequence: TGCAGCGTTCTTCTTAGCGGGAGGGCCTACGATGAGCAGTTCTTC. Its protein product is CSVLLSGRAYDEQFF.

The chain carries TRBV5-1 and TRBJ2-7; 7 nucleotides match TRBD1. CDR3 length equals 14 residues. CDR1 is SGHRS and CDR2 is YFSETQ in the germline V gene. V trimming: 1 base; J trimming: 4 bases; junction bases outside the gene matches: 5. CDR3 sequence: CASSLSTQGYEQYF. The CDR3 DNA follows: TGCGCCAGCAGCTTGAGTACACAGGGGTACGAGCAGTACTTC.

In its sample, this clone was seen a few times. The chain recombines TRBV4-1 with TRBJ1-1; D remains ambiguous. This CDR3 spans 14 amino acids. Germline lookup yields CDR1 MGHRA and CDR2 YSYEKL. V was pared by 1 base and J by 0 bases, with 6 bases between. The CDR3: CASSQGQVNTEAFF. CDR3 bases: TGCGCCAGCAGCCAAGGACAAGTGAACACTGAAGCTTTCTTT.

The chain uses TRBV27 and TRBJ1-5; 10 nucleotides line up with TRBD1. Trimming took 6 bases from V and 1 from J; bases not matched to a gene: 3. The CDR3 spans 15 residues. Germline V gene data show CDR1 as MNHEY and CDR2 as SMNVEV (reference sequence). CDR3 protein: CASRTGGRSNQPQHF. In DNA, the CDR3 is TGTGCCAGCAGGACAGGGGGCAGGAGCAATCAGCCCCAGCATTTT.

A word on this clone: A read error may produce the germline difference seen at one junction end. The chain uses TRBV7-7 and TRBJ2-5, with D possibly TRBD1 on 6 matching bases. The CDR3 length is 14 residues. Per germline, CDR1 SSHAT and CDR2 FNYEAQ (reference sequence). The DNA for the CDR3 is TGTGCTAGCAGCTTAGGTACAGGGTTGGAGACCCAGTACTTC. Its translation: CASSLGTGLETQYF.

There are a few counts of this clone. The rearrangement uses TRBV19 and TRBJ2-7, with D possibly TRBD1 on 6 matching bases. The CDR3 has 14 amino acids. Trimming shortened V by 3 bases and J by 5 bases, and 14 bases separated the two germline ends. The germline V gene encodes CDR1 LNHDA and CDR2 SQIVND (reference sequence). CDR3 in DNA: TGTGCCAGTAGTATCACAGGGTTGAGGAACGAGCAGTACTTC. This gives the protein CASSITGLRNEQYF.

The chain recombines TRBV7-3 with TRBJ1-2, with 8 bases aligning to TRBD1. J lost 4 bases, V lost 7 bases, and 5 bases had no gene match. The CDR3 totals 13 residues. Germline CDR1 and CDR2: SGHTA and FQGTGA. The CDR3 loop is CASKQGEGYGYTF. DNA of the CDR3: TGTGCCAGCAAACAGGGGGAGGGCTATGGCTACACCTTC.

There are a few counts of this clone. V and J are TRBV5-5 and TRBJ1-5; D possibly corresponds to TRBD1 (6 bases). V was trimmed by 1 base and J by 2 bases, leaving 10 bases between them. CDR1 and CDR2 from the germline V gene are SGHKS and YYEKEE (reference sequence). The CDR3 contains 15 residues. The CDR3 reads CASSLTGYGNQPQHF. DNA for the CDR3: TGTGCCAGCAGCTTGACAGGGTATGGCAATCAGCCCCAGCATTTT.

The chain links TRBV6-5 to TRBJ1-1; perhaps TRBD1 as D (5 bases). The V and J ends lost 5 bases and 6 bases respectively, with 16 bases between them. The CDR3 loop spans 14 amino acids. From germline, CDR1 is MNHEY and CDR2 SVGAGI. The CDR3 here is CASSDLKGSPEAFF. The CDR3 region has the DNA TGTGCCAGCAGTGACTTAAAGGGGTCCCCTGAAGCTTTCTTT.

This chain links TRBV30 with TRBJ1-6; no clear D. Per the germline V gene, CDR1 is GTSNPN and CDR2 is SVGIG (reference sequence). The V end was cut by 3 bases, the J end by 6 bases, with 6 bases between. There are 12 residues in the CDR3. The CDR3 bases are TGTGCCTGGAGACAGACTAATTCACCCCTCCACTTT. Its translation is CAWRQTNSPLHF.

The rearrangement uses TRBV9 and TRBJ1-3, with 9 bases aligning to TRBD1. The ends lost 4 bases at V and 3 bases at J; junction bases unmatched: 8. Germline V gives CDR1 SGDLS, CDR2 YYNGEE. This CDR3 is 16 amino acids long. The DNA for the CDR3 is TGTGCCAGCAGCCCCCGGGACAGGGATATTGGAAACACCATATATTTT. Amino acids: CASSPRDRDIGNTIYF.

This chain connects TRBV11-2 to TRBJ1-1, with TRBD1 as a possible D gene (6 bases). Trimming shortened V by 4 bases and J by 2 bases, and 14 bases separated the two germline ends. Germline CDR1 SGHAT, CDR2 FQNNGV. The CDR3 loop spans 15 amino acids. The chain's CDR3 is CASSSPTGSNTEAFF. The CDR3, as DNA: TGTGCCAGCAGCTCACCCACAGGGAGTAACACTGAAGCTTTCTTT.

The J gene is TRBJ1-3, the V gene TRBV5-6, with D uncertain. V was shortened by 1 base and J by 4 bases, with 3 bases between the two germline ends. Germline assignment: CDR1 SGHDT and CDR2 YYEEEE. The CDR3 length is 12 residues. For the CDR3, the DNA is TGTGCCAGCAGCTTGCGGGGAAACACCATATATTTT. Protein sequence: CASSLRGNTIYF.

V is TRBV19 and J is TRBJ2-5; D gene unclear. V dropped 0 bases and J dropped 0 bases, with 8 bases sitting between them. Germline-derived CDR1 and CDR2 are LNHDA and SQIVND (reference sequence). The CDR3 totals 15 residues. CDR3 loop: CASSIEMQYQETQYF. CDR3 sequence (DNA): TGTGCCAGTAGTATAGAGATGCAGTACCAAGAGACCCAGTACTTC.

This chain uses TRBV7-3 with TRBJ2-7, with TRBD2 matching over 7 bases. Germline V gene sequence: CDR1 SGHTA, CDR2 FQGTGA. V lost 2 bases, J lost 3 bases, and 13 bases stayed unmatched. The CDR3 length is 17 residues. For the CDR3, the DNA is TGTGCCAGCAGCTTACGTGGTACGGGGGGATCGAACTACGAGCAGTACTTC. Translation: CASSLRGTGGSNYEQYF.

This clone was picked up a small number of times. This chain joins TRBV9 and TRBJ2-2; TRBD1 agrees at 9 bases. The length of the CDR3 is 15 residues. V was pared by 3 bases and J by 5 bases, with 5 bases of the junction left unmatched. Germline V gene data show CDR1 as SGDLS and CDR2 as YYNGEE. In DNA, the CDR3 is TGTGCCAGCAGCGGACAGGGGGAAGGGACCGGGGAGCTGTTTTTT. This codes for CASSGQGEGTGELFF.

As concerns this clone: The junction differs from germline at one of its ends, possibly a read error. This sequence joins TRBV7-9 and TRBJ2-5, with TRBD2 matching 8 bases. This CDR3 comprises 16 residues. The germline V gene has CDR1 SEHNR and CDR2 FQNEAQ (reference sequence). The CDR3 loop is CSSSFYSAGGSETQYF. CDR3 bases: TGTTCCAGCAGCTTCTATTCCGCGGGAGGTAGCGAGACCCAGTACTTC. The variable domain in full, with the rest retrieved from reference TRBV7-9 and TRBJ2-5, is DTGVSQNPRHKITKRGQNVTFRCDPISEHNRLYWYRQTLGQGPEFLTYFQNEAQLEKSRLLSDRFSAERPKGSFSTLEIQRTEQGDSAMYLCSSSFYSAGGSETQYFGPGTRLLVL.

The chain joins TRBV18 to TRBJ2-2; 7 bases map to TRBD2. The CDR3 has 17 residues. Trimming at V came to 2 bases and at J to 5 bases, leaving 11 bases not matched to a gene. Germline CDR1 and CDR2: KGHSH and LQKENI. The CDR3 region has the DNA TGTGCCAGCTCACCAAGTATCTATACGGGAGGTACCGGGGAGCTGTTTTTT. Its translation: CASSPSIYTGGTGELFF. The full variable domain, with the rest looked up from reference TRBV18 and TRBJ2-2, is NAGVMQNPRHLVRRRGQEARLRCSPMKGHSHVYWYRQLPEEGLKFMVYLQKENIIDESGMPKERFSAEFPKEGPSILRIQQVVRGDSAAYFCASSPSIYTGGTGELFFGEGSRLTVL.

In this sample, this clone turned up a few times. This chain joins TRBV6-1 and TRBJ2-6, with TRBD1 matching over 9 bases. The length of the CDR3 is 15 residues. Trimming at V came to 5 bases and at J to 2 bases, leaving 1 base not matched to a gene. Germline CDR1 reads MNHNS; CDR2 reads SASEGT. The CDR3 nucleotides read TGTGCCAGCAGTACAGGGGGCGCTGGGGCCAACGTCCTGACTTTC. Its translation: CASSTGGAGANVLTF.

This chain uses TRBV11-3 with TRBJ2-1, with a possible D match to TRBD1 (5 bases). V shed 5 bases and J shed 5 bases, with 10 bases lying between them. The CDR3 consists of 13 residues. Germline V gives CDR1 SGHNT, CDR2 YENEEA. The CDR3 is CASSQGVNNEQFF. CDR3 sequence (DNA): TGTGCCAGCAGCCAAGGGGTAAACAATGAGCAGTTCTTC. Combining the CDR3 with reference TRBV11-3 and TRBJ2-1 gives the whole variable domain EAGVVQSPRYKIIEKKQPVAFWCNPISGHNTLYWYLQNLGQGPELLIRYENEEAVDDSQLPKDRFSAERLKGVDSTLKIQPAELGDSAVYLCASSQGVNNEQFFGPGTRLTVL.